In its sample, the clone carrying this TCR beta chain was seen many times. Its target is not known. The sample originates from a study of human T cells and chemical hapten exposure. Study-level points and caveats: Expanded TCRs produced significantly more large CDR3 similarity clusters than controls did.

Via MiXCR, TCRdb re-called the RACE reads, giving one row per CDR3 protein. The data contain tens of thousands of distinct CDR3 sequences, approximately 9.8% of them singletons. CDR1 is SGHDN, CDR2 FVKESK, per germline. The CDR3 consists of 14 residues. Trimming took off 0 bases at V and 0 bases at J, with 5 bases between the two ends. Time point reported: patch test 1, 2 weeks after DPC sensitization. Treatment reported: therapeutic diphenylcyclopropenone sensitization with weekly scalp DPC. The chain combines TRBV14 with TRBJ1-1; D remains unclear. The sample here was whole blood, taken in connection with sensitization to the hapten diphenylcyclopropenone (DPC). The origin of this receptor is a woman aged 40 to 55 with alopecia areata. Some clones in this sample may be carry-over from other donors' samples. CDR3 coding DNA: TGTGCCAGCAGCCAAGAGTTGTTGAACACTGAAGCTTTCTTT. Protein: CASSQELLNTEAFF.